This T cell receptor beta chain came from a study of shared clonotypes between healthy human individuals. The CDR3 covers 15 residues. V shed 1 base, J shed 3 bases, and the junction held 6 bases outside the gene matches. Germline V CDR1 and CDR2: GTSNPN, SVGIG (reference sequence). The table came from immunoSEQ multiplex PCR; TCRdb's copy has only in-frame clones and leaves some out. The table shows 640,000 or so clones, with about two thirds occurring only once. The chain joins TRBV30 to TRBJ2-7; 10 bases match TRBD2. The sequenced sample was memory CD4+ T cells sorted from blood. Subset denoted: CD45RA-negative fraction. This clonotype originated in a woman aged 25 to 39 in good health. The CDR3 DNA reads TGTGCCTGGAGTGGGACTAGCGGAACCCTCTACGAGCAGTACTTC. Residues: CAWSGTSGTLYEQYF.